The 6 T cell receptor beta chains reported below all come from one sample, sequenced in a study of liver allograft versus peripheral blood T cells (dated by TCRdb to the early 2020s). In terms of the full investigation: T cell receptor repertoires present within transplanted livers were compared with repertoires in the peripheral blood of liver transplant recipients.

The listed sequencing device is Illumina MiSeq. The raw public data were reprocessed by TCRdb itself: fastp quality trimming at Q25, MiXCR clonotype calling, in-frame beta chains only. Each CDR3 protein appears once, grouped with its most common genes and DNA. The sample records approximately 12,000 distinct CDR3 sequences, less than 30% of which are singletons. The ten largest clones add up to around 1.4% of the sample. These receptors were taken from a human patient who had a liver transplant. Some T cells seen after a transplant may have their origin in the graft donor.

There are a few counts of this clonotype. V usage is TRBV7-3 and J usage is TRBJ1-1, with 7 bases lining up with TRBD1. Germline V gene data show CDR1 as SGHTA and CDR2 as FQGTGA. V trimming: 5 bases; J trimming: 4 bases; junction bases outside the gene matches: 7. CDR3 length: 14 amino acids. CDR3 amino acids: CASSRLTGSTEAFF. In nucleotides, the CDR3 is TGTGCCAGCAGCCGTTTGACAGGGTCCACTGAAGCTTTCTTT.

V is TRBV30 and J is TRBJ2-5; D remains ambiguous. Germline loops: CDR1 GTSNPN, CDR2 SVGIG (reference sequence). The CDR3 is made up of 12 amino acids. The V gene lost 3 bases and the J gene lost 4 bases, with 9 bases spanning the gap. The CDR3 sequence: CAWSPWGETQYF. The CDR3 DNA reads as TGTGCCTGGAGCCCCTGGGGAGAGACCCAGTACTTC.

This clonotype rates as medium-sized. This chain joins TRBV18 and TRBJ2-3; D may correspond to TRBD1 or TRBD2 (5 bases each). Between the trimmed V and J ends, which lost 2 bases and 1 base, there was a span of 7 bases. From germline, CDR1 is KGHSH and CDR2 LQKENI. The CDR3 extends over 14 amino acids. CDR3 in amino acids: CASSPRGGTDTQYF. The CDR3 coding sequence is TGTGCCAGCTCACCAAGGGGAGGCACAGATACGCAGTATTTT.

This clonotype has a handful of counts. The chain has TRBV5-4 and TRBJ2-7; 10 bases match TRBD2. V dropped 4 bases and J dropped 0; count of bases not matched to a gene: 4. Germline CDR1 and CDR2: SGHNT and YYREEE (reference sequence). The CDR3 totals 15 residues. CDR3 nucleotide sequence: TGTGCCAGCAGCCTTAGCGGGGGGAGCTCCTACGAGCAGTACTTC. Its translation: CASSLSGGSSYEQYF. Combining the CDR3 with reference TRBV5-4 and TRBJ2-7 gives the whole variable domain ETGVTQSPTHLIKTRGQQVTLRCSSQSGHNTVSWYQQALGQGPQFIFQYYREEENGRGNFPPRFSGLQFPNYSSELNVNALELDDSALYLCASSLSGGSSYEQYFGPGTRLTVT.

The chain employs TRBV6-5 and TRBJ1-2; 12 bases match TRBD1. The ends lost 8 bases at V and 8 bases at J; junction bases unmatched: 6. The CDR3 is 13 amino acids. CDR1 is MNHEY, CDR2 SVGAGI, per germline. The DNA of the CDR3 is TGTGCCAGCGGAGGGACAGGGGGCATGGGCTACACCTTC. This encodes CASGGTGGMGYTF.

This clonotype is medium-sized. This chain links TRBV27 with TRBJ2-7, with TRBD2 matching over 7 bases. The CDR3 consists of 16 residues. The junction had 10 bases not matched to a gene; V was cut back by 1 base and J by 4 bases. Germline values: CDR1 MNHEY, CDR2 SMNVEV (reference sequence). The CDR3 sequence: CASSLFGGRIGYEQYF. CDR3 in DNA: TGTGCCAGCAGTTTATTTGGCGGGAGAATCGGGTACGAGCAGTACTTC.